The 19 T cell receptor beta chains listed next were all sequenced from one sample in a study of cytomegalovirus exposure and HLA in healthy donors. The PCR used 60 Vbeta and 13 Jbeta primers. Repertoires were generated with immunoSEQ multiplex PCR, while TCRdb's copy carries only in-frame clones and drops some. The table records tens of thousands of clones, around 70% of them present only once. Material: PBMCs. The source is a woman aged 55-70 years in good health and CMV-seropositive.

The V and J genes are TRBV5-1 and TRBJ2-7; 8 nucleotides line up with TRBD2. Germline lookup yields CDR1 SGHRS and CDR2 YFSETQ. V dropped 0 bases and J dropped 2; count of bases not matched to a gene: 7. The length of the CDR3 is 16 residues. CDR3 coding DNA: TGCGCCAGCAGCTTGGGGGTTAGCGGGGTTACCTACGAGCAGTACTTC. This translates into CASSLGVSGVTYEQYF.

In DNA form, the CDR3 reads TGTGCCAGCAGCTTCCAGGCAGCCACCGGGGAGCTGTTTTTT. It translates to CASSFQAATGELFF. The chain uses TRBV7-6 and TRBJ2-2; D remains ambiguous. The CDR3 runs to 14 residues. Trimming cost V 3 bases and J 4 bases, with 9 bases left between them. In germline, CDR1 is SGHVS, CDR2 FNYEAQ.

The chain employs TRBV18 and TRBJ2-7, with D unclear. CDR3 length: 16 amino acids. V was shortened by 5 bases and J by 1 base, with 18 bases between the two germline ends. From germline, CDR1 is KGHSH and CDR2 LQKENI. CDR3 DNA: TGTGCCAGCTCAGCCTCACGTACCGGGTCTTCCTACGAGCAGTACTTC. It specifies CASSASRTGSSYEQYF.

Points on this clone: Additional DNA sequences in this sample encode the identical CDR3. The rearrangement joins TRBV6-1 to TRBJ2-2; possible D gene TRBD1, 5 bases. The V end was cut by 2 bases, the J end by 4 bases, with 8 bases between. Germline V gives CDR1 MNHNS, CDR2 SASEGT. There are 14 residues in the CDR3. Here the CDR3 DNA reads TGTGCCAGCAGTGAATCGACAGTCACCGGGGAGCTGTTTTTT. Translation: CASSESTVTGELFF.

The chain combines TRBV2 with TRBJ1-1; possible D gene TRBD1, 5 bases. The CDR3 extends over 15 amino acids. Trimming shortened V by 3 bases and J by 2 bases, and 13 bases separated the two germline ends. Per the germline V gene, CDR1 is SNHLY and CDR2 is FYNNEI. In DNA form, the CDR3 reads TGTGCCAGCAGTGAGTTGCTCCAGGGTAACACTGAAGCTTTCTTT. Its translation: CASSELLQGNTEAFF.

The chain joins TRBV10-3 to TRBJ2-2; perhaps TRBD2 as D (5 bases). Trimming took off 8 bases at V and 3 bases at J, with 7 bases between the two ends. CDR1 and CDR2 from the germline V gene are ENHRY and SYGVKD. This CDR3 contains 12 residues. CDR3 amino acids: CAIRTYTGELFF. The DNA for the CDR3 is TGTGCCATCCGGACTTACACCGGGGAGCTGTTTTTT.

A single count supports this clone. The chain combines TRBV7-2 with TRBJ1-4; D is unclear. V was shortened by 5 bases and J by 0 bases, with 13 bases between the two germline ends. CDR1 is SGHTA, CDR2 FQGNSA, per germline. This CDR3 comprises 16 residues. This CDR3 is CASSIRQAATNEKLFF. The CDR3 DNA reads as TGTGCCAGCAGCATTAGACAAGCTGCAACTAATGAAAAACTGTTTTTT. Full variable domain (outside the CDR3, taken from reference TRBV7-2 and TRBJ1-4): GAGVSQSPSNKVTEKGKDVELRCDPISGHTALYWYRQSLGQGLEFLIYFQGNSAPDKSGLPSDRFSAERTGGSVSTLTIQRTQQEDSAVYLCASSIRQAATNEKLFFGSGTQLSVL.

This chain joins TRBV7-2 and TRBJ2-2; 7 bases map to TRBD1. The CDR3 extends over 13 amino acids. The V segment lost 6 bases and the J segment 4 bases; nucleotides outside the gene matches: 2. Germline-derived CDR1 and CDR2 are SGHTA and FQGNSA. The CDR3 here is CASRGQATGELFF. DNA of the CDR3: TGTGCCAGCAGAGGACAGGCCACCGGGGAGCTGTTTTTT.

This clone was picked up a small number of times. Other nucleotide sequences in the sample specify the same CDR3. The rearrangement links TRBV6-4 to TRBJ1-1; possibly TRBD1 for D (5 bases). CDR3 size: 13 residues. V was pared by 5 bases and J by 1 base, with 8 bases between. Germline values: CDR1 MRHNA, CDR2 SNTAGT. The chain's CDR3 is CASSPQENTEAFF. As DNA, the CDR3 is TGTGCCAGCAGTCCACAGGAGAACACTGAAGCTTTCTTT.

The rearrangement uses TRBV6-5 and TRBJ1-3; 7 nucleotides align to TRBD1. CDR1 is MNHEY and CDR2 is SVGAGI in the germline V gene. The trim removed 7 bases at V and 4 bases at J, leaving 10 bases unmatched. CDR3 length: 15 residues. The CDR3 here is CASTDQGQSGNTIYF. The CDR3 nucleotides read TGTGCCAGCACCGACCAGGGACAGTCGGGAAACACCATATATTTT.

The genes are TRBV10-3 and TRBJ2-6, with D possibly matching TRBD1 (6 bases). The CDR3 extends over 16 amino acids. Germline V lookup: CDR1 ENHRY, CDR2 SYGVKD. V dropped 6 bases and J dropped 4 bases, with 16 bases sitting between them. In DNA, the CDR3 is TGTGCCATCAGGAGAGAAGGGGGTGTCGGGGCCAACGTCCTGACTTTC. Protein product: CAIRREGGVGANVLTF.

The chain carries TRBV6-5 and TRBJ1-2; a possible D gene is TRBD1 (6 bases). The germline CDR1 and CDR2 sequences are MNHEY and SVGAGI. This CDR3 region has 14 residues. With 2 bases removed from V and 8 bases from J, the gap between germline ends came to 15 bases. CDR3 sequence: CASSYLHGGQGYTF. The CDR3, as DNA: TGTGCCAGCAGTTACCTGCACGGGGGGCAGGGCTACACCTTC.

V usage is TRBV19 and J usage is TRBJ2-4; TRBD1 matches at 10 bases. Germline loops: CDR1 LNHDA, CDR2 SQIVND (reference sequence). This CDR3 has 15 residues. The trim removed 5 bases at V and 7 bases at J, leaving 8 bases unmatched. The CDR3 here is CASSSGTGEGNIQYF. The CDR3 DNA sequence: TGTGCCAGTAGTTCGGGGACAGGGGAGGGGAACATTCAGTACTTC.

The chain employs TRBV29-1 and TRBJ2-2; D is uncertain. The CDR3 runs to 10 residues. CDR1 SQVTM and CDR2 ANQGSEA come from the germline V gene. The V gene lost 3 bases and the J gene lost 6 bases, with 2 bases spanning the gap. The CDR3 DNA follows: TGCAGCGTTGACGCCGGGGAGCTGTTTTTT. Residues: CSVDAGELFF.

The chain combines TRBV19 with TRBJ1-1, with a tentative D call TRBD1 (6 bases). Germline values: CDR1 LNHDA, CDR2 SQIVND (reference sequence). The CDR3 is made up of 13 amino acids. V lost 4 bases to trimming and J lost 1 base, with 7 bases between them. For the CDR3, the DNA is TGTGCCAGTAGTACAGGGGCGAACACTGAAGCTTTCTTT. Its translation: CASSTGANTEAFF.

The chain links TRBV5-1 to TRBJ1-3; the match to TRBD1 covers 8 bases. The CDR3 consists of 18 residues. In germline, CDR1 is SGHRS, CDR2 YFSETQ. After removal of 0 bases from V and 4 bases from J, the junction contained 12 bases not matched to a gene. The DNA for the CDR3 is TGCGCCAGCAGCTTGGGGCTCTCGAGACAGGGGATGGGAAACACCATATATTTT. Amino acid sequence: CASSLGLSRQGMGNTIYF.

This sequence joins TRBV5-5 and TRBJ1-2; possible D gene TRBD1, 6 bases. The V end was cut by 3 bases, the J end by 4 bases, with 7 bases between. CDR3 length: 12 residues. CDR1 and CDR2 from the germline V gene are SGHKS and YYEKEE (reference sequence). The CDR3 reads CASSSDSYGYTF. The DNA of the CDR3 is TGTGCCAGCAGCTCGGACAGCTATGGCTACACCTTC. The full variable domain, completed using reference TRBV5-5 and TRBJ1-2, is DAGVTQSPTHLIKTRGQQVTLRCSPISGHKSVSWYQQVLGQGPQFIFQYYEKEERGRGNFPDRFSARQFPNYSSELNVNALLLGDSALYLCASSSDSYGYTFGSGTRLTVV.

This clone was seen only a few times. This chain's CDR3 is CASSLFTGYEQYF. CDR3 nucleotide sequence: TGTGCCAGCAGCTTATTTACAGGCTACGAGCAGTACTTC. This chain joins TRBV7-3 and TRBJ2-7; maybe TRBD1 (5 bases). The V end lost 2 bases, the J end lost 3 bases, and 8 bases lay between the germline ends. Germline V gives CDR1 SGHTA, CDR2 FQGTGA. The CDR3 has 13 residues.

V usage is TRBV9 and J usage is TRBJ2-7, with TRBD1 matching 8 bases. The germline V gene has CDR1 SGDLS and CDR2 YYNGEE. J gave up 3 bases and V 5 bases, and 10 bases lay outside the gene matches. This CDR3 is built from 15 residues. The CDR3: CASSYGQGPLYEQYF. The CDR3 DNA reads TGTGCCAGCAGTTATGGACAGGGACCCCTCTACGAGCAGTACTTC.